The rows below give T cell receptor beta chains drawn from one sample of a study of T cells in Graves' hyperthyroidism and ophthalmopathy. TCRdb re-derived calls from the multiplex PCR reads in MiXCR, one entry per CDR3 protein. The sample lists about 350,000 distinct CDR3 sequences, less than 20% occurring once. The material sequenced was blood. Receptor source: a woman in her thirties or forties with Graves' ophthalmopathy. The CDR3 runs from the conserved cysteine through the conserved F or W. The D gene is left open where the match is weak. The size field is filled for only some rows; it gives once, few, many or a size class.

>.|many|TRBJ1-1|TRBV19
CASSIARVENTEAFF
TGTGCCAGTAGTATAGCCAGGGTGGAGAACACTGAAGCTTTCTTT
>TRBD1|many|TRBJ2-2|TRBV4-1
CASSHKDRGAGELFF
TGCGCCAGCAGCCACAAAGACAGGGGAGCCGGGGAGCTGTTTTTT
>TRBD2|many|TRBJ2-5|TRBV6-1
CASSGGTSGEETQYF
TGTGCCAGCAGTGGAGGGACTAGCGGAGAAGAGACCCAGTACTTC
>TRBD1|many|TRBJ1-1|TRBV13
CASSTQGYTEAFF
TGTGCCAGCAGCACACAGGGGTACACTGAAGCTTTCTTT
>.|many|TRBJ2-7|TRBV14
CASSQLYGAGSSNEQYF
TGTGCCAGCAGCCAATTATATGGGGCAGGGTCCTCAAACGAGCAGTACTTC
>.|.|TRBJ2-7|TRBV6-1
CASTPLSRGYEQYF
TGTGCCAGCACCCCCCTTAGTCGAGGCTACGAGCAGTACTTC
>.|.|TRBJ1-2|TRBV18
CASSPPGSDYGYTF
TGTGCCAGCTCACCACCAGGGTCGGACTATGGCTACACCTTC
>.|many|TRBJ1-1|TRBV18
CASSQRMNTEAFF
TGTGCCAGCTCACAAAGGATGAACACTGAAGCTTTCTTT
>TRBD2|many|TRBJ2-7|TRBV6-1
CASSQLAGGDSYEQYF
TGTGCCAGCAGTCAACTAGCGGGAGGGGACTCCTACGAGCAGTACTTC
>.|many|TRBJ1-5|TRBV30
CAWSVGASFNQPQHF
TGTGCCTGGAGTGTAGGAGCCAGCTTCAATCAGCCCCAGCATTTT
>.|few|TRBJ2-7|TRBV19
CASSMGSYEQYF
TGTGCCAGTAGTATGGGGAGTTACGAGCAGTACTTC
>.|many|TRBJ1-1|TRBV19
CASSMRQEEPWSTEAFF
TGTGCCAGTAGTATGAGGCAGGAAGAACCTTGGAGCACTGAAGCTTTCTTT
>.|many|TRBJ2-2|TRBV6-2/TRBV6-3
CASRDTGNTGELFF
TGTGCCAGCAGAGATACAGGGAACACCGGGGAGCTGTTTTTT
>TRBD1|many|TRBJ1-5|TRBV19
CASSILGQGGQPQHF
TGTGCCAGTAGTATACTCGGACAGGGTGGTCAGCCCCAGCATTTT
>.|many|TRBJ2-7|TRBV19
CASKRSSQEQYF
TGTGCCAGTAAAAGGAGTAGTCAAGAGCAGTACTTC
>TRBD2|many|TRBJ2-2|TRBV6-5
CASSYIAGDTGELFF
TGTGCCAGCAGTTACATCGCGGGAGATACCGGGGAGCTGTTTTTT
>TRBD1|.|TRBJ2-7|TRBV6-1
CASRLGQTSYEQYF
TGTGCCAGCAGACTGGGACAGACGAGCTACGAGCAGTACTTC
>.|.|TRBJ2-7|TRBV20-1
CSAIEDTHEQYF
TGCAGCGCCATCGAGGACACTCACGAGCAGTACTTC
>.|.|TRBJ2-7|TRBV27
CASHYQGSTQDEQYF
TGTGCCAGCCACTACCAGGGGTCTACCCAGGACGAGCAGTACTTC
>.|many|TRBJ1-5|TRBV4-1
CASSQEAGLSNQPQHF
TGCGCCAGCAGCCAAGAAGCGGGGTTGAGCAATCAGCCCCAGCATTTT
>TRBD1|.|TRBJ1-1|TRBV11-3
CASSSQGAGTEAFF
TGTGCCAGCAGCTCGCAGGGGGCAGGCACTGAAGCTTTCTTT
>.|many|TRBJ1-1|TRBV19
CASRGSTGNTEAFF
TGTGCCAGTAGGGGGTCGACAGGAAACACTGAAGCTTTCTTT
>.|many|TRBJ1-5|TRBV11-2
CASSLTGGKSNQPQHF
TGTGCCAGCAGCTTAACAGGAGGGAAGAGCAATCAGCCCCAGCATTTT
>.|many|TRBJ2-5|TRBV2
CASSEAAGSETQYF
TGTGCCAGCAGTGAAGCAGCAGGGTCCGAGACCCAGTACTTC
>.|.|TRBJ1-2|TRBV5-6
CASSVGGAFSNYGYTF
TGTGCCAGCAGCGTTGGGGGGGCATTCTCTAACTATGGCTACACCTTC
>TRBD1|many|TRBJ2-7|TRBV10-3
CAISSRDRDYEQYF
TGTGCCATCAGTAGCCGGGACAGGGACTACGAGCAGTACTTC